The entry that follows covers one TCR beta chain sequence. Its antigen remains unknown. Time point meaning: week 5, during vaccination. Each dose delivered 300 ug of mutant IDH1 20-mer peptide subcutaneously with imiquimod. This sample was included in a study of a mutant IDH1 vaccine in newly diagnosed glioma. Study outcomes and limitations: Changes in the top peripheral T cell clonotypes seemingly had no bearing on pseudoprogression.

This CDR3 is 14 amino acids long. With 2 bases removed from V and 5 bases from J, the gap between germline ends came to 12 bases. The germline V gene has CDR1 SEHNR and CDR2 FQNEAQ (reference sequence). Some clones are missing from TCRdb's copy, which holds only in-frame ones; the method was immunoSEQ multiplex PCR. The sample has about 58,000 clones; around 80% are singletons. V gene TRBV7-9 combines with J gene TRBJ1-1, with D possibly TRBD1 on 5 matching bases. The sequenced sample was PBMCs, obtained from a glioma patient whose treatment included an IDH1 peptide vaccine. This TCR was sampled from a woman aged 45-65 years with glioma. This CDR3 reads CASSLQGRRTEAFF. The CDR3 DNA reads as TGTGCCAGCAGCTTACAGGGTAGGAGGACTGAAGCTTTCTTT.